The clone carrying this T cell receptor (beta chain) has just a few counts. The ends were cut back, 7 bases at V and 2 bases at J, with 11 bases in the middle. There are 13 residues in the CDR3. The germline V gene encodes CDR1 SNHLY and CDR2 FYNNEI. The data belong to a study of spatial heterogeneity in lung cancer. TCRdb reprocessed the 5' RACE reads with MiXCR, giving one entry per CDR3 protein. This table has more than 10,000 distinct CDR3 sequences, around 15% appearing once. Time point in this sample: sample taken at primary tumor resection. Material for sequencing was whole RNA from tumor, nontumor lung or frozen PBMC, left unsorted.

The sequence was obtained from a male donor with early-stage non-small cell lung cancer. The rearrangement joins TRBV2 to TRBJ2-5; unclear D gene. Source: PBMCs, taken at surgery. The CDR3 region has the DNA TGTGCCAGCAATTTAGACGGACAAGAGACCCAGTACTTC. It specifies CASNLDGQETQYF.